The rows below give T cell receptor beta chains drawn from one sample of a study of shared T cell receptors in the human thymus. Some clones are missing from TCRdb's copy, which holds only in-frame ones; the method was immunoSEQ multiplex PCR. The data hold almost 550,000 clones, with 78% observed a single time. These data were likewise used in another study, on human thymus T cells.

Specimen: thymocytes. The receptors derive from a boy under three years old with a congenital heart defect. Each CDR3 is given with its conserved first and last residue. The D gene is left open where the match is weak. Size is stated for part of the rows, as once, few or many counts, or as a class when the clone is expanded.

V,J,D,size,CDR3,DNA
TRBV4-3,TRBJ2-3,NA,NA,CASSQDRVADTQYF,TGCGCCAGCAGCCAAGACCGGGTGGCAGATACGCAGTATTTT
TRBV4-3,TRBJ2-4,TRBD2,NA,CASSQAQGLAGGATKNIQYF,TGCGCCAGCAGCCAAGCCCAGGGACTAGCGGGAGGGGCAACCAAAAACATTCAGTACTTC
TRBV28,TRBJ2-7,TRBD2,NA,CASSSPNLKREDSYEQYF,TGTGCCAGCAGTTCCCCCAATCTGAAGCGGGAGGATTCCTACGAGCAGTACTTC
TRBV5-6,TRBJ1-1,NA,few,CASSFGGGDTEAFF,TGTGCCAGCAGCTTCGGGGGTGGGGACACTGAAGCTTTCTTT
TRBV13,TRBJ2-6,TRBD1,NA,CASSLRTGSGANVLTF,TGTGCCAGCAGCTTACGGACAGGCTCTGGGGCCAATGTCCTGACTTTC
TRBV6-6,TRBJ2-7,TRBD2,NA,CASSSGTSEFYEQYF,TGTGCCAGCAGTTCCGGGACTAGCGAGTTCTACGAGCAGTACTTC
TRBV10-2,TRBJ2-3,TRBD2,once,CASSELAGFSTDTQYF,TGCGCCAGCAGTGAGTTAGCGGGATTTAGCACAGATACGCAGTATTTT
TRBV25-1,TRBJ2-7,NA,NA,CASSPQEGAPYEQYF,TGTGCCAGCAGTCCTCAGGAGGGTGCCCCCTACGAGCAGTACTTC
TRBV15,TRBJ2-3,TRBD1,NA,CATSRGLIQGSKNTDTQYF,TGTGCCACCAGCAGAGGATTAATACAGGGGAGCAAAAACACAGATACGCAGTATTTT
TRBV20-1,TRBJ1-2,NA,NA,CSVNRVLGYTF,TGCAGTGTTAACAGGGTCCTTGGCTACACCTTC
TRBV9,TRBJ2-1,TRBD2,NA,CASSPPGGGPYEQFF,TGTGCCAGCAGCCCCCCCGGGGGAGGGCCTTATGAGCAGTTCTTC
TRBV4-3,TRBJ2-7,TRBD2,NA,CASSQEGGLAGVSSYEQYF,TGCGCCAGCAGCCAAGAGGGGGGACTAGCGGGAGTTTCCTCCTACGAGCAGTACTTC
TRBV29-1,TRBJ2-7,NA,NA,CSVAVRGHEQYF,TGCAGCGTTGCAGTCAGGGGCCACGAGCAGTACTTC
TRBV5-4,TRBJ2-3,TRBD2,NA,CASSLVHGEGRDTQYF,TGTGCCAGCAGCTTGGTTCACGGGGAGGGCCGGGATACGCAGTATTTT
TRBV19,TRBJ2-7,TRBD1,few,CASSGTGGLVNEQYF,TGTGCCAGTAGTGGGACAGGGGGGTTGGTCAACGAGCAGTACTTC
TRBV5-6,TRBJ2-7,TRBD2,few,CASSRRTSGTTYEQYF,TGTGCCAGCAGCCGGAGGACTAGCGGGACCACCTACGAGCAGTACTTC
TRBV9,TRBJ2-6,TRBD1,NA,CASSVRFEGASGANVLTF,TGTGCCAGCAGCGTGAGGTTCGAGGGGGCTTCTGGGGCCAACGTCCTGACTTTC
TRBV7-2,TRBJ1-2,TRBD1,NA,CASSLVRGLGQGVDYGYTF,TGTGCCAGCAGCTTAGTAAGGGGACTTGGACAGGGGGTTGACTATGGCTACACCTTC
TRBV30,TRBJ2-7,TRBD2,NA,CAWTSGSLEQYF,TGTGCCTGGACTAGCGGGAGTCTCGAGCAGTACTTC
TRBV7-2,TRBJ2-7,TRBD2,few,CASSLSISGSHEQYF,TGTGCCAGCAGCTTAAGTATTAGCGGGAGTCACGAGCAGTACTTC
TRBV11-2,TRBJ2-7,NA,NA,CASSHLWAGITYEQYF,TGTGCCAGCAGCCACCTGTGGGCGGGGATAACCTACGAGCAGTACTTC
TRBV9,TRBJ2-4,TRBD2,NA,CASSAGTSGYKNIQYF,TGTGCCAGCAGCGCCGGGACTAGCGGATACAAAAACATTCAGTACTTC
TRBV4-1,TRBJ2-1,TRBD2,NA,CASSQTGTSGDYNEQFF,TGCGCCAGCAGCCAAACCGGGACTAGCGGCGACTACAATGAGCAGTTCTTC
TRBV6-1,TRBJ2-1,NA,once,CASSEASRTDYNEQFF,TGTGCCAGCAGTGAAGCTTCCCGGACAGACTACAATGAGCAGTTCTTC
TRBV30,TRBJ2-1,NA,NA,CAWSLASSYNEQFF,TGTGCCTGGAGTTTAGCGAGCTCCTACAATGAGCAGTTCTTC
TRBV12-5,TRBJ2-7,TRBD2,NA,CASGISGRAGEQYF,TGTGCTAGTGGTATTAGCGGGAGGGCCGGGGAGCAGTACTTC
TRBV7-2,TRBJ2-7,TRBD2,NA,CASSRPGLAYEQYF,TGTGCCAGCAGCCGTCCGGGACTAGCCTACGAGCAGTACTTC
TRBV28,TRBJ2-5,TRBD1,NA,CASRSQGEETQYF,TGTGCCAGCAGGTCTCAGGGGGAAGAGACCCAGTACTTC
TRBV6-5,TRBJ1-2,NA,once,CASSRGRRNGYTF,TGTGCCAGCAGCCGAGGGAGGAGGAATGGCTACACCTTC
TRBV14,TRBJ1-1,NA,NA,CASSPNPKLNTEAFF,TGTGCCAGCAGCCCAAACCCTAAACTTAACACTGAAGCTTTCTTT
TRBV27,TRBJ2-7,NA,NA,CASSLRDSFYEQYF,TGTGCCAGCAGTTTAAGGGACTCCTTCTACGAGCAGTACTTC
TRBV7-9,TRBJ2-5,TRBD2,NA,CASSLGASGREETQYF,TGTGCCAGCAGCTTAGGGGCTAGCGGGAGAGAGGAGACCCAGTACTTC
TRBV29-1,TRBJ1-5,NA,NA,CSVGGINQPQHF,TGCAGCGTAGGGGGAATCAATCAGCCCCAGCATTTT
TRBV10-3,TRBJ2-3,TRBD2,NA,CAIRKSGRADTQYF,TGTGCCATCAGGAAAAGCGGGAGGGCAGATACGCAGTATTTT
TRBV27,TRBJ1-2,NA,NA,CASSPPDLGGYGYTF,TGTGCCAGCAGCCCTCCGGACCTCGGGGGCTATGGCTACACCTTC
TRBV9,TRBJ2-1,TRBD2,NA,CASSTQGGGYNEQFF,TGTGCCAGCAGCACCCAGGGCGGGGGCTACAATGAGCAGTTCTTC
TRBV27,TRBJ2-3,NA,NA,CASSLSLAVSTDTQYF,TGTGCCAGCAGTTTATCACTAGCCGTTAGCACAGATACGCAGTATTTT
TRBV14,TRBJ2-7,TRBD2,NA,CASSQPTSGRSPSYEQYF,TGTGCCAGCAGCCAGCCGACTAGCGGGAGGTCCCCATCCTACGAGCAGTACTTC
TRBV2,TRBJ1-2,TRBD1,NA,CARDRGITNYGYTF,TGTGCCAGGGACAGGGGAATTACTAACTATGGCTACACCTTC
TRBV11-3,TRBJ1-1,TRBD1,few,CASSPPGQGAEAFF,TGTGCCAGCAGCCCCCCGGGACAGGGAGCTGAAGCTTTCTTT